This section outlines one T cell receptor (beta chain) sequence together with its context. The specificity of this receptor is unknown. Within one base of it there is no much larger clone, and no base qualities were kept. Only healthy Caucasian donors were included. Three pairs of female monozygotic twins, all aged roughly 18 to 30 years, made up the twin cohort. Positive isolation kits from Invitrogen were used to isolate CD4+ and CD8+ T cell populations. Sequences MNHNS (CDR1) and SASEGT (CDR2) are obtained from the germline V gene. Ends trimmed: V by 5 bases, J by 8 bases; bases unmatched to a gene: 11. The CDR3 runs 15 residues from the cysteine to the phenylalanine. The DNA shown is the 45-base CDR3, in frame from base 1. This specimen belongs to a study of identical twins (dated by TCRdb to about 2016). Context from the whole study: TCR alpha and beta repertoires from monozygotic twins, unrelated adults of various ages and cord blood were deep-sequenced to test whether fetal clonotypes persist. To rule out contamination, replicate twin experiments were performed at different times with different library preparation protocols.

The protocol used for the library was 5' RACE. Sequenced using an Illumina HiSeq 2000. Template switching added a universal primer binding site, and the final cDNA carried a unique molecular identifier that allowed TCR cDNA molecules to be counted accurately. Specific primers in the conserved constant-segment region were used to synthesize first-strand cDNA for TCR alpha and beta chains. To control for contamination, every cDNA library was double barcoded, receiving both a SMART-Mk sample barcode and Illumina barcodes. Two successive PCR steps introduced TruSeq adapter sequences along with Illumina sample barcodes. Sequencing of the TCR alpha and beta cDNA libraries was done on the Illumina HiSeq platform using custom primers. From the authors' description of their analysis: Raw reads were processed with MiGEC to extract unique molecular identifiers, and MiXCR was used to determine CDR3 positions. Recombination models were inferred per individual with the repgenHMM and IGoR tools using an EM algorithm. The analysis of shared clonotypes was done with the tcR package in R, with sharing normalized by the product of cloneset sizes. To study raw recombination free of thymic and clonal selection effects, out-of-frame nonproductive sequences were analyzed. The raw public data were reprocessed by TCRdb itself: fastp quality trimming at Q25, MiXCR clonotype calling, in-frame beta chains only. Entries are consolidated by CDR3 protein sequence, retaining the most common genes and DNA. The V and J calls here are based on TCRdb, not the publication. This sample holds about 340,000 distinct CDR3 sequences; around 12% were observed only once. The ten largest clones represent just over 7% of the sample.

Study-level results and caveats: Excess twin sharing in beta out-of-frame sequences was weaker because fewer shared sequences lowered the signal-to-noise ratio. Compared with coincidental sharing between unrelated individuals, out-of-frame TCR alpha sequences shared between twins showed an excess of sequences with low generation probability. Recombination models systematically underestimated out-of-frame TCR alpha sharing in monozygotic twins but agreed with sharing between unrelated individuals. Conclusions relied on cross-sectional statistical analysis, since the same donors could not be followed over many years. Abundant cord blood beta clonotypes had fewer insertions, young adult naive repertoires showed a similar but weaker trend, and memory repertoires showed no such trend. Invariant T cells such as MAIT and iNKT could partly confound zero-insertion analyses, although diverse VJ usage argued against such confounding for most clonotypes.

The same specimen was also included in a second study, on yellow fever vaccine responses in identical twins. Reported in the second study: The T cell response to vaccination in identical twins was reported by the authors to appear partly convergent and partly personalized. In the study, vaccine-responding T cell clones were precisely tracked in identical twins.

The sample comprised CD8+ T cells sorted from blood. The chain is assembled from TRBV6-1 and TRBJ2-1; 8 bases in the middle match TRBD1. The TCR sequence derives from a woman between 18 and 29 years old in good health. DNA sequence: TGTGCCAGCAGTCAGACAGGGGAGCCTTACGATGAGCAGTTCTTC. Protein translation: CASSQTGEPYDEQFF.